This TCR beta chain was obtained from a study of blood T cell repertoires in COVID-19. Study overall: Spain, Italy and the United States supplied samples that represented acute and convalescent COVID-19. PBMCs, B-cell-depleted T cells, or T cells were the source of the cDNA or gDNA that made up the material.

Original processing methods: The assay estimated nucleated cells by amplifying reference gene primers. Some clones are missing from TCRdb's copy, which holds only in-frame ones; the method was immunoSEQ multiplex PCR. V, J and clone size were drawn from that table, and D and trimming were deduced from the DNA. Of approximately 78,000 clones in the sample, around 78% were seen once. Germline V CDR1 and CDR2: KGHSH, LQKENI. V was clipped by 2 bases and J by 1 base; unmatched bases: 3. The CDR3 has 15 amino acids. The chain recombines TRBV18 with TRBJ1-1, with TRBD1 matching 8 bases. The clonotype originates from a woman of 80 years or more with acute or convalescent COVID-19. The sample was peripheral blood. In nucleotides, the CDR3 is TGTGCCAGCTCACCAACAGGGGGTTCGAACACTGAAGCTTTCTTT. Protein sequence: CASSPTGGSNTEAFF.